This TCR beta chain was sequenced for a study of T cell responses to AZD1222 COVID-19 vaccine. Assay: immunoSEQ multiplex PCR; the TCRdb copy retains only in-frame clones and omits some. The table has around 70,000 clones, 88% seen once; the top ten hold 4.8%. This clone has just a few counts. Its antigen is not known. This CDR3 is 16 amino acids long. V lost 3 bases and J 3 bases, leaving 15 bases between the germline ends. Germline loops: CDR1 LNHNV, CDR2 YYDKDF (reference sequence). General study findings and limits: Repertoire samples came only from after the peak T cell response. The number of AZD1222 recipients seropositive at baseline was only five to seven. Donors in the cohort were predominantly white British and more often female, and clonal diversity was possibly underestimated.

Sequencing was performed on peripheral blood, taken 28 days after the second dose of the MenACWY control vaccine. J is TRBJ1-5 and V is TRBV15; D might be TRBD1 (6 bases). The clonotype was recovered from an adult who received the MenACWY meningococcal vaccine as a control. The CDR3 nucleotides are TGTGCCACCAGCAGTTTCCGGGGGGGCATCAATCAGCCCCAGCATTTT. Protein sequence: CATSSFRGGINQPQHF. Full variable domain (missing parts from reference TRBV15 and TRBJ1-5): DAMVIQNPRYQVTQFGKPVTLSCSQTLNHNVMYWYQQKSSQAPKLLFHYYDKDFNNEADTPDNFQSRRPNTSFCFLDIRSPGLGDTAMYLCATSSFRGGINQPQHFGDGTRLSIL.